The T cell receptor beta chain described here comes from a study of blood T cell repertoires in COVID-19. Profiling relied on immunoSEQ multiplex PCR, and the TCRdb table lists in-frame clones only, not all of them. The sample has about 120,000 clones, over 75% seen once. Unmatched junction bases numbered 2, after V lost 0 bases and J lost 7 bases. Germline CDR1 is SGHDT and CDR2 is YYEEEE. The CDR3 loop spans 15 amino acids. The sequencing input was peripheral blood. This chain connects TRBV5-6 to TRBJ2-1; 12 bases are a match to TRBD2. This clonotype was sampled from a man aged 70 or older with active or convalescent COVID-19. The CDR3 bases are TGTGCCAGCAGCTTGGGGACTAGCGGGAAGAATGAGCAGTTCTTC. This sequence encodes CASSLGTSGKNEQFF.